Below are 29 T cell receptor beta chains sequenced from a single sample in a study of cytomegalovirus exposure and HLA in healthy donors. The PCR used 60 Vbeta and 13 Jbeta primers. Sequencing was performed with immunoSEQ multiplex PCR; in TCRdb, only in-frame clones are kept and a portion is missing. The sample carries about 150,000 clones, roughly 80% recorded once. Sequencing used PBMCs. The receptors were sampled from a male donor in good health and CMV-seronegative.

CDR3 protein: CASSPRGQITDTQYF. As DNA, the CDR3 is TGTGCCAGCAGCCCGAGGGGACAGATCACAGATACGCAGTATTTT. V is TRBV7-2 and J is TRBJ2-3, with 7 bases lining up with TRBD1. The CDR3 is made up of 15 amino acids. Per the germline V gene, CDR1 is SGHTA and CDR2 is FQGNSA. Trimming cost V 5 bases and J 2 bases; bases outside gene matches: 7.

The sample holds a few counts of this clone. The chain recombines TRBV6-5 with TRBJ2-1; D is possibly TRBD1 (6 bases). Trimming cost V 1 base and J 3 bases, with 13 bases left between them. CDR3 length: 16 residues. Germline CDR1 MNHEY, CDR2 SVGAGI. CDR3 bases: TGTGCCAGCAGTTACTTTCCATTCAGGGGCTACAATGAGCAGTTCTTC. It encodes CASSYFPFRGYNEQFF.

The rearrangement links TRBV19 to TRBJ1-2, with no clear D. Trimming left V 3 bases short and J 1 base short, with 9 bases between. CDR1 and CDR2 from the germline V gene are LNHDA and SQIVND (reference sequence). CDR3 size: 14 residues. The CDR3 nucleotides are TGTGCCAGTAGTATTGGCGCGGTTAACTATGGCTACACCTTC. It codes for CASSIGAVNYGYTF.

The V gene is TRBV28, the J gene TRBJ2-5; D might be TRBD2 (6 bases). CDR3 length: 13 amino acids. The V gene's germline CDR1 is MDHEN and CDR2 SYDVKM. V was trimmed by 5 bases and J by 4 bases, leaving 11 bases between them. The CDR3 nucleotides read TGTGCCAGCAGTGCGCTAGCGCGAGAGACCCAGTACTTC. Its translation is CASSALARETQYF.

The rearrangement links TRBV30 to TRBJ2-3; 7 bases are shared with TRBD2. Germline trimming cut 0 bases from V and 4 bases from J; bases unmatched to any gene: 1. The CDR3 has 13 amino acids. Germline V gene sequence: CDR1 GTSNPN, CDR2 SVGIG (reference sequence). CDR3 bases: TGTGCCTGGAGTGTAGCGGGGCCAGATACGCAGTATTTT. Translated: CAWSVAGPDTQYF.

CDR3 residues: CASSQDTGERNEQYF. The CDR3 DNA is TGCGCCAGCAGCCAAGATACCGGGGAACGAAACGAGCAGTACTTC. The chain combines TRBV4-3 with TRBJ2-7; TRBD2 is a possible D gene (5 bases). CDR3 length: 15 residues. Deletions cut 0 bases from V and 5 bases from J, with 14 bases between. Germline CDR1 reads LGHNA; CDR2 reads YSLEER.

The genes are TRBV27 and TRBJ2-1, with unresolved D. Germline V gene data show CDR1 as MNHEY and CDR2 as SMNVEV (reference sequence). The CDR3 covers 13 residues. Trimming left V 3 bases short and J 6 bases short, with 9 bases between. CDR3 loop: CASSFASGNEQFF. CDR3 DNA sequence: TGTGCCAGCAGTTTTGCGTCTGGCAATGAGCAGTTCTTC.

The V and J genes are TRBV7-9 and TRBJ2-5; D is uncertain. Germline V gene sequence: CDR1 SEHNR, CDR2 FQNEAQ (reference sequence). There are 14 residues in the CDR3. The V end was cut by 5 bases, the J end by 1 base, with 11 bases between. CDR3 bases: TGTGCCAGCAGCAAACGACTGCCCCAAGAGACCCAGTACTTC. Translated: CASSKRLPQETQYF. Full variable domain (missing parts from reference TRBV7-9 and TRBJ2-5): DTGVSQNPRHKITKRGQNVTFRCDPISEHNRLYWYRQTLGQGPEFLTYFQNEAQLEKSRLLSDRFSAERPKGSFSTLEIQRTEQGDSAMYLCASSKRLPQETQYFGPGTRLLVL.

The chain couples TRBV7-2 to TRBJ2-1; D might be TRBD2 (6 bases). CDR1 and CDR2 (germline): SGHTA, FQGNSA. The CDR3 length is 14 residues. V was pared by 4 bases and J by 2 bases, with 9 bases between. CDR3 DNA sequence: TGTGCCAGCAGCTCACCGGGGGCCTACAATGAGCAGTTCTTC. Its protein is CASSSPGAYNEQFF.

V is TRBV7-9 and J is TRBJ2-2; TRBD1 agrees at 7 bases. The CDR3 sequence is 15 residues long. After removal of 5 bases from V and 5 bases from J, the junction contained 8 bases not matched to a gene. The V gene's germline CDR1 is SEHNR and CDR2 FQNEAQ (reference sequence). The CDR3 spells CASSPPGTDTGELFF. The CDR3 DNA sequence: TGTGCCAGCAGCCCCCCCGGGACAGATACCGGGGAGCTGTTTTTT.

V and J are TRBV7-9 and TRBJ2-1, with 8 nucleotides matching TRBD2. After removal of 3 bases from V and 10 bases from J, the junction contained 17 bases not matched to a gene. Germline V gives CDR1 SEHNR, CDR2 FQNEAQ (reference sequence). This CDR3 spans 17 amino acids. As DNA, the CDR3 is TGTGCCAGCAGCTTCTATTTAGGGGCGGGAGGCCTCCGGGAGCAGTTCTTC. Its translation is CASSFYLGAGGLREQFF. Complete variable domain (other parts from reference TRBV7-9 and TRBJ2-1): DTGVSQNPRHKITKRGQNVTFRCDPISEHNRLYWYRQTLGQGPEFLTYFQNEAQLEKSRLLSDRFSAERPKGSFSTLEIQRTEQGDSAMYLCASSFYLGAGGLREQFFGPGTRLTVL.

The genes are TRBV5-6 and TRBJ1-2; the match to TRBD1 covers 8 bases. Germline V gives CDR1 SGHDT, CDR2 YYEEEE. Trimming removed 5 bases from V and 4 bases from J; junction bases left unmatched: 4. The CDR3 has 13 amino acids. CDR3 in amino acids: CASSSGQGYGYTF. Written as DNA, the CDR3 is TGTGCCAGCAGTTCAGGACAGGGCTATGGCTACACCTTC.

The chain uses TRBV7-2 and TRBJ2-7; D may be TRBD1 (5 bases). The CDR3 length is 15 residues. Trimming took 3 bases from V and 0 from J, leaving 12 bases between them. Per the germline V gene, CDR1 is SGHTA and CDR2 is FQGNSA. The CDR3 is CASSLTARSSYEQYF. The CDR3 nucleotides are TGTGCCAGCAGCTTGACAGCTCGAAGCTCCTACGAGCAGTACTTC.

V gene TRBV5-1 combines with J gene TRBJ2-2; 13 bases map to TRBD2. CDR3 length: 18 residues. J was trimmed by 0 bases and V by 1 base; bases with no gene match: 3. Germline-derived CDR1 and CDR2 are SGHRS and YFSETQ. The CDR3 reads CASSLRTSGGPNTGELFF. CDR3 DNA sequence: TGCGCCAGCAGCTTGAGGACTAGCGGGGGCCCGAACACCGGGGAGCTGTTTTTT.

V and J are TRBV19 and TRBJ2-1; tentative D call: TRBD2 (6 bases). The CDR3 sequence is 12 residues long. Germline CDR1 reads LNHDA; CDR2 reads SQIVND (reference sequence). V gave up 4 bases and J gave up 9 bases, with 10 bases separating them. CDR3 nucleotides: TGTGCCAGTAGTACAAACGGGGGTGAGCAGTTCTTC. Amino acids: CASSTNGGEQFF.

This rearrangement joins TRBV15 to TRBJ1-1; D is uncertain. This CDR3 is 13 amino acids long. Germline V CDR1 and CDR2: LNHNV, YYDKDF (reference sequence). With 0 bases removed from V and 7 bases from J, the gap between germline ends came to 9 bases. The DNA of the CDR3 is TGTGCCACCAGCAGAGATATGCGGGTTGAAGCTTTCTTT. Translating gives CATSRDMRVEAFF.

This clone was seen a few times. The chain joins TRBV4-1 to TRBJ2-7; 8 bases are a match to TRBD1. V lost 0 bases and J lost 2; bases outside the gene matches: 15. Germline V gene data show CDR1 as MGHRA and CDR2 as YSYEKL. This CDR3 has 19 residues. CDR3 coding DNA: TGCGCCAGCAGCCAAGATTCCTCCCTCACGGGACAGGAGACCTACGAGCAGTACTTC. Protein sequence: CASSQDSSLTGQETYEQYF.

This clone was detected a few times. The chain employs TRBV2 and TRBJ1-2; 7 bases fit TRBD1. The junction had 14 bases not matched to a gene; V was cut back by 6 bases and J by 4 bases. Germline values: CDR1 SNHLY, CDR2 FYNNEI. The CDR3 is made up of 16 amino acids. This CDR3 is CASSQITGAPLYGYTF. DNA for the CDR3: TGTGCCAGCAGCCAAATTACAGGGGCTCCCCTCTATGGCTACACCTTC.

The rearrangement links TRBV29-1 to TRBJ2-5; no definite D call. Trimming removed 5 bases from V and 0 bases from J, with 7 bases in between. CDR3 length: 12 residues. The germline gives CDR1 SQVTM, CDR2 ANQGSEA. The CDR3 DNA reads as TGCAGCGTTAAACATTACCAAGAGACCCAGTACTTC. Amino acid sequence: CSVKHYQETQYF.

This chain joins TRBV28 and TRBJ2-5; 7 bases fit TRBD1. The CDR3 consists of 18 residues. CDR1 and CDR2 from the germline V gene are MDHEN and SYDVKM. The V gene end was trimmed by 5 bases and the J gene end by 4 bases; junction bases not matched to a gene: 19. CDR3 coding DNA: TGTGCCAGCAGTGGTTGGGGTAGGGACAGCGGCCGCGGAGAGACCCAGTACTTC. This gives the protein CASSGWGRDSGRGETQYF.

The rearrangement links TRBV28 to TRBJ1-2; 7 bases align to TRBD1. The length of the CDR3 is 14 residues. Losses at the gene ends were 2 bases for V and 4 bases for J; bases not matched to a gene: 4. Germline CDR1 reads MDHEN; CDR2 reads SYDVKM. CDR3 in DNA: TGTGCCAGCAGTTTACTGGCAGGGGGCTATGGCTACACCTTC. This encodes CASSLLAGGYGYTF.

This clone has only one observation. The CDR3 DNA follows: TGTGCCAGCAGCAGAACAGGGCCGTGGGGCTACACCTTC. Protein: CASSRTGPWGYTF. The chain links TRBV5-4 to TRBJ1-2, with D perhaps matching TRBD1 (6 bases). V was clipped by 4 bases and J by 8 bases, with 15 bases between them. Per the germline V gene, CDR1 is SGHNT and CDR2 is YYREEE (reference sequence). This CDR3 has 13 amino acids.

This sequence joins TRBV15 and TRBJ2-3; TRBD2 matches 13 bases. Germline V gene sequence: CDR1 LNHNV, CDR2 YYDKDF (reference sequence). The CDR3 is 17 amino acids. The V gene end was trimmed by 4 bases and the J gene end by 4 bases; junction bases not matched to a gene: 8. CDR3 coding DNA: TGTGCCACCAGCATAACTGGACTAGCGGGAGTCCCAGATACGCAGTATTTT. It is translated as CATSITGLAGVPDTQYF.

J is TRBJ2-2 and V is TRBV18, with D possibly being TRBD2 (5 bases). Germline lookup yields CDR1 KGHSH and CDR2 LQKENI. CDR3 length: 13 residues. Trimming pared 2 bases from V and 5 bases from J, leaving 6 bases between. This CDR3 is CASSPSGTGELFF. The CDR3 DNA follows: TGTGCCAGCTCACCATCGGGAACCGGGGAGCTGTTTTTT.

CDR3 DNA sequence: TGTGCCAGCAGGGAGGGGACAGGGGGCCCTGGCACAGATACGCAGTATTTT. Its protein product is CASREGTGGPGTDTQYF. V usage is TRBV5-6 and J usage is TRBJ2-3, with 12 bases matching TRBD1. From germline, CDR1 is SGHDT and CDR2 YYEEEE. This CDR3 region has 17 residues. V lost 5 bases and J lost 1; bases outside the gene matches: 8.

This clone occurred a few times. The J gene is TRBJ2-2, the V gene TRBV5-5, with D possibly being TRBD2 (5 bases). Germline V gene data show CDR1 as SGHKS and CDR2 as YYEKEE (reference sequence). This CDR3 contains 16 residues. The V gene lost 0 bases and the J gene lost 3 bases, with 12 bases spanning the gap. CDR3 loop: CASSLGGLKDTGELFF. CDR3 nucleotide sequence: TGTGCCAGCAGCTTGGGCGGGCTCAAGGACACCGGGGAGCTGTTTTTT.

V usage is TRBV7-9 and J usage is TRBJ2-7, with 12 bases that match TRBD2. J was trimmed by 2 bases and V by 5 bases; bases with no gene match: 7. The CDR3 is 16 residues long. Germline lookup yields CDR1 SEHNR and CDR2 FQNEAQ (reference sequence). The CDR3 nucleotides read TGTGCCAGCAGCGCACCAGGACTAGCGGGGACCTACGAGCAGTACTTC. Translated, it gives CASSAPGLAGTYEQYF.

CDR3: CASSQRQDTGELFF. Here the CDR3 DNA reads TGCGCCAGCAGCCAAAGACAGGACACCGGGGAGCTGTTTTTT. This rearrangement joins TRBV4-3 to TRBJ2-2, with D tentatively TRBD1 (6 bases). This CDR3 contains 14 residues. The V and J ends lost 2 bases and 3 bases respectively, with 7 bases between them. The germline V gene encodes CDR1 LGHNA and CDR2 YSLEER.

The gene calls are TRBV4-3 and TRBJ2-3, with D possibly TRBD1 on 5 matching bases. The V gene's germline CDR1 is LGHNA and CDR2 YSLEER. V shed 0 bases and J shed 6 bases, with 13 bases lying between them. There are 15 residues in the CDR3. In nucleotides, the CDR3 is TGCGCCAGCAGCCAAGAAAGGGTGAAGGGGGATACGCAGTATTTT. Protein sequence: CASSQERVKGDTQYF.